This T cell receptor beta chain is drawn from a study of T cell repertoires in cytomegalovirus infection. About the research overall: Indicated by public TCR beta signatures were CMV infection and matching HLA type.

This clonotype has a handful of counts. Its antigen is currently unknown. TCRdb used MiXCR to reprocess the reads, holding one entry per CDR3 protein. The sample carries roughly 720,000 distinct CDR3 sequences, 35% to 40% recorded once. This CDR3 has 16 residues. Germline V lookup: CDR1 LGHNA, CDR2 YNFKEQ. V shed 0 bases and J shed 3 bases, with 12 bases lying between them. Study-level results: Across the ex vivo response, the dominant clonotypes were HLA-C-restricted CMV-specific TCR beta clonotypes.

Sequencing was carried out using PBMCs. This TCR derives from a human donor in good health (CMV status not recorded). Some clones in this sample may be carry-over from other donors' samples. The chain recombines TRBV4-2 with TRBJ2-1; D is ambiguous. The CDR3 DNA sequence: TGTGCCAGCAGCCAAGATTTCGCCTCCAGCTACAATGAGCAGTTCTTC. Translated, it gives CASSQDFASSYNEQFF.